This T cell receptor (beta chain) was found in a study of siplizumab effects on memory and regulatory T cells. V gave up 0 bases and J gave up 4 bases, with 6 bases separating them. CDR1 MNHNY and CDR2 SVGAGI come from the germline V gene (reference sequence). This CDR3 region has 14 residues. Clones were sequenced by immunoSEQ multiplex PCR, and TCRdb holds only the in-frame ones, with some missing. Among approximately 65,000 clones, roughly 85% were seen once, and the ten largest hold 0.42%. Sample: memory CD4+ T cells sorted from blood. V is TRBV6-6 and J is TRBJ1-4; D might be TRBD1 (6 bases). The clonotype comes from a human donor in good health. This CDR3 reads CASSYSGGNEKLFF. Here the CDR3 DNA reads TGTGCCAGCAGTTACTCAGGGGGTAATGAAAAACTGTTTTTT.